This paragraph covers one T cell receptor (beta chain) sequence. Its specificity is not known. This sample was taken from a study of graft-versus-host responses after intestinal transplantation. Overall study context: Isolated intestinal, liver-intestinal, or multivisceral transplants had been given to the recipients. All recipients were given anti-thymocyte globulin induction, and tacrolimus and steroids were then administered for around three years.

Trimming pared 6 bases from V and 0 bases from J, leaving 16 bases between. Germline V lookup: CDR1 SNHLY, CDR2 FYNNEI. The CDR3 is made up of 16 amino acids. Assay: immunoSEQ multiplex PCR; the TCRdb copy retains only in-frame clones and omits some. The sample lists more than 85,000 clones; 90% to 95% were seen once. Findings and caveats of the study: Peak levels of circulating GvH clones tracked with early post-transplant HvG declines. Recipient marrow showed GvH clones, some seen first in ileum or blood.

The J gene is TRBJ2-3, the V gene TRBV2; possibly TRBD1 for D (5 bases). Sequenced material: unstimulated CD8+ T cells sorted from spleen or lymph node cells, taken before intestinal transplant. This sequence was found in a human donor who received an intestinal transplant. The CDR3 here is CASSGMTVTSTDTQYF. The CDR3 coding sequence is TGTGCCAGCAGCGGTATGACAGTCACTAGCACAGATACGCAGTATTTT.